What follows are 27 T cell receptor beta chains derived from one specimen sequenced in a study of T cell responses to AZD1222 COVID-19 vaccine. Libraries were prepared by immunoSEQ multiplex PCR; TCRdb keeps only in-frame clonotypes and omits some of them. Among approximately 80,000 clones listed, 80% to 90% were seen once. Material: peripheral blood, obtained 28 days after the second AZD1222 dose. The receptors shown here come from an adult who received the AZD1222 COVID-19 vaccine.

The J gene is TRBJ1-1, the V gene TRBV19, with D possibly TRBD1 on 5 matching bases. The CDR3 has 15 amino acids. Germline-derived CDR1 and CDR2 are LNHDA and SQIVND (reference sequence). The ends were cut back, 7 bases at V and 2 bases at J, with 17 bases in the middle. CDR3 bases: TGTGCCAGTACCTCTTATTTACAGGACAACACTGAAGCTTTCTTT. Protein: CASTSYLQDNTEAFF.

This clone was recorded a few times. The V gene is TRBV18, the J gene TRBJ1-1; D is possibly TRBD1 (6 bases). This CDR3 contains 13 residues. The V and J ends lost 8 bases and 0 bases respectively, with 10 bases between them. Germline loops: CDR1 KGHSH, CDR2 LQKENI. This CDR3 is CASLRDMNTEAFF. CDR3 sequence (DNA): TGTGCCAGCCTCAGGGACATGAACACTGAAGCTTTCTTT.

This sequence joins TRBV5-1 and TRBJ1-4, with D tentatively TRBD1 (5 bases). The CDR3 sequence is 13 residues long. V lost 5 bases and J 0 bases, leaving 5 bases between the germline ends. The germline CDR1 and CDR2 sequences are SGHRS and YFSETQ. The CDR3 spells CASRTATNEKLFF. DNA of the CDR3: TGCGCCAGCAGGACAGCAACTAATGAAAAACTGTTTTTT.

This chain links TRBV28 with TRBJ2-5, with 8 bases lining up with TRBD2. V was clipped by 3 bases and J by 2 bases; unmatched bases: 5. Germline V CDR1 and CDR2: MDHEN, SYDVKM. The CDR3 spans 15 residues. Here the CDR3 reads CASSFSTSGQETQYF. The CDR3 region has the DNA TGTGCCAGCAGTTTCTCTACTAGCGGTCAAGAGACCCAGTACTTC.

The chain links TRBV27 to TRBJ1-1, with no clear D. The CDR3 loop spans 15 amino acids. Trimming left V 2 bases short and J 3 bases short, with 13 bases between. Germline CDR1 reads MNHEY; CDR2 reads SMNVEV (reference sequence). CDR3: CASSLDRPAYTEAFF. CDR3 DNA sequence: TGTGCCAGCAGTTTAGATCGACCCGCATACACTGAAGCTTTCTTT.

The chain has TRBV5-4 and TRBJ2-7; 9 bases fit TRBD2. With V trimmed by 2 bases and J by 4 bases, 13 bases remained unmatched. The CDR3 contains 17 residues. Germline CDR1 is SGHNT and CDR2 is YYREEE (reference sequence). DNA for the CDR3: TGTGCCAGCAGCTTCTTAGGCGGTAGCGGGAGAGAGTACGAGCAGTACTTC. Encoded protein: CASSFLGGSGREYEQYF.

The V gene is TRBV6-5, the J gene TRBJ2-7, with TRBD1 matching over 11 bases. Germline V gene lookup returns CDR1 MNHEY and CDR2 SVGAGI. The CDR3 is 15 residues long. Trimming removed 7 bases from V and 7 bases from J; junction bases left unmatched: 12. The CDR3 DNA is TGTGCCAGCAAGCGGTCGGGGACAGGGGGTAGGGAGCAGTACTTC. Translated: CASKRSGTGGREQYF.

A few counts support this clone. The gene calls are TRBV19 and TRBJ1-6; TRBD1 is a possible D gene (5 bases). Trimming shortened V by 0 bases and J by 7 bases, and 13 bases separated the two germline ends. CDR1 and CDR2 from the germline V gene are LNHDA and SQIVND (reference sequence). The CDR3 has 16 amino acids. The CDR3 DNA sequence: TGTGCCAGTAGTATAGACAGGGCACTGGCGAATTCACCCCTCCACTTT. Its protein product is CASSIDRALANSPLHF.

The chain combines TRBV4-2 with TRBJ1-6, with D unresolved. This CDR3 region has 15 residues. CDR1 and CDR2 (germline): LGHNA, YNFKEQ. With 0 bases removed from V and 3 bases from J, the gap between germline ends came to 6 bases. CDR3 in amino acids: CASSQEGGYNSPLHF. The CDR3 region has the DNA TGTGCCAGCAGCCAAGAAGGCGGCTATAATTCACCCCTCCACTTT.

V usage is TRBV10-3 and J usage is TRBJ1-5; D is uncertain. The CDR3 is made up of 14 amino acids. V dropped 0 bases and J dropped 6 bases, with 9 bases sitting between them. Germline CDR1 ENHRY, CDR2 SYGVKD. The CDR3 region is CAISESMRAQPQHF. CDR3 sequence (DNA): TGTGCCATCAGTGAGTCTATGAGGGCTCAGCCCCAGCATTTT.

The chain uses TRBV7-2 and TRBJ2-3; 9 bases align to TRBD1. The V gene's germline CDR1 is SGHTA and CDR2 FQGNSA. J was trimmed by 2 bases and V by 4 bases; bases with no gene match: 7. CDR3 length: 16 residues. The CDR3 DNA reads as TGTGCCAGCAGCTCTCCGGGACAGGGTGTCACAGATACGCAGTATTTT. Protein product: CASSSPGQGVTDTQYF.

CDR3 loop: CASSLSGSGNTIYF. CDR3 DNA sequence: TGTGCCAGCAGTCTTTCGGGCTCTGGAAACACCATATATTTT. The genes are TRBV28 and TRBJ1-3; no reliable D call. Germline V gives CDR1 MDHEN, CDR2 SYDVKM. This CDR3 has 14 amino acids. Trimming removed 5 bases from V and 0 bases from J, with 8 bases in between. Full variable domain (outside the CDR3, taken from reference TRBV28 and TRBJ1-3): DVKVTQSSRYLVKRTGEKVFLECVQDMDHENMFWYRQDPGLGLRLIYFSYDVKMKEKGDIPEGYSVSREKKERFSLILESASTNQTSMYLCASSLSGSGNTIYFGEGSWLTVV.

This sequence joins TRBV19 and TRBJ2-3; D unresolved. This CDR3 has 12 residues. Trimming cost V 3 bases and J 4 bases, with 5 bases left between them. CDR1 is LNHDA, CDR2 SQIVND, per germline (reference sequence). This CDR3 is CASSISPDTQYF. The CDR3 nucleotides read TGTGCCAGTAGTATCAGTCCAGATACGCAGTATTTT.

V usage is TRBV4-1 and J usage is TRBJ1-2; TRBD1 matches 8 bases. This CDR3 region has 16 residues. The germline V gene has CDR1 MGHRA and CDR2 YSYEKL. V trimming: 2 bases; J trimming: 1 base; junction bases outside the gene matches: 6. The CDR3 loop is CASSQLGQGVNYGYTF. The CDR3 DNA is TGCGCCAGCAGCCAATTAGGACAGGGCGTTAACTATGGCTACACCTTC.

The rearrangement uses TRBV10-3 and TRBJ1-2; D call uncertain. V shed 0 bases and J shed 0 bases, with 5 bases lying between them. The CDR3 length is 14 residues. Germline V gives CDR1 ENHRY, CDR2 SYGVKD. The CDR3, as DNA: TGTGCCATCAGTGAGTCGGACGCTAACTATGGCTACACCTTC. Translated, it gives CAISESDANYGYTF.

This clone has more than one count but fewer than ten. The rearrangement uses TRBV4-3 and TRBJ1-2; 7 bases line up with TRBD1. The germline gives CDR1 LGHNA, CDR2 YSLEER. The CDR3 is 13 residues long. Trimming at V came to 5 bases and at J to 5 bases, leaving 5 bases not matched to a gene. The CDR3 loop reads CASSSDRKYGYTF. CDR3 in DNA: TGCGCCAGCAGCTCGGACAGGAAGTATGGCTACACCTTC.

The gene calls are TRBV13 and TRBJ1-1; no clear D. The CDR3 is 12 residues long. Trimming pared 5 bases from V and 5 bases from J, leaving 9 bases between. Germline loops: CDR1 PRHDT, CDR2 FYEKMQ (reference sequence). CDR3 in DNA: TGTGCCAGCAGCCCGAGAGGAACTGAAGCTTTCTTT. Protein sequence: CASSPRGTEAFF.

Only one count was recorded for this clone. V is TRBV24-1 and J is TRBJ1-1; 8 nucleotides line up with TRBD1. This CDR3 comprises 15 residues. Germline values: CDR1 KGHDR, CDR2 SFDVKD. Trimming removed 4 bases from V and 1 base from J; junction bases left unmatched: 4. CDR3 region: CATSDSGTGNTEAFF. Written as DNA, the CDR3 is TGTGCCACCAGTGACTCCGGGACAGGGAACACTGAAGCTTTCTTT.

J is TRBJ2-5 and V is TRBV15; 14 bases are a match to TRBD2. The J segment lost 7 bases and the V segment lost 7 bases, leaving 5 bases of the junction unmatched. Germline-derived CDR1 and CDR2 are LNHNV and YYDKDF (reference sequence). CDR3 size: 14 residues. Written as DNA, the CDR3 is TGTGCCACCAAGACTAGCGGGGGGGCTTTGACCCAGTACTTC. Protein product: CATKTSGGALTQYF.

This clone has only one observation. The chain has TRBV12-3 or TRBV12-4 and TRBJ1-3; no clear D. The CDR3 has 13 amino acids. V shed 3 bases and J shed 4 bases, with 7 bases lying between them. CDR3 nucleotides: TGTGCCAGCAGTTTTTCGAGCGGAAACACCATATATTTT. Its translation is CASSFSSGNTIYF.

The rearrangement uses TRBV19 and TRBJ2-1; 12 positions match TRBD2. Losses at the gene ends were 3 bases for V and 2 bases for J; bases not matched to a gene: 8. The germline CDR1 and CDR2 sequences are LNHDA and SQIVND (reference sequence). The CDR3 runs 18 residues. The DNA of the CDR3 is TGTGCCAGTAGTATCTCTAGCGGGAGGGCCGCAACCTACAATGAGCAGTTCTTC. It encodes CASSISSGRAATYNEQFF.

CDR3 nucleotide sequence: TGTGCCAGCAGTTTCGGGGCTAGCGGGCACCGCGGTACCCAGTACTTC. Its protein product is CASSFGASGHRGTQYF. The chain links TRBV28 to TRBJ2-5; 8 bases are shared with TRBD2. In germline, CDR1 is MDHEN, CDR2 SYDVKM. The CDR3 contains 16 residues. Trimming cost V 3 bases and J 8 bases; bases outside gene matches: 14.

This clone was detected once. V usage is TRBV30 and J usage is TRBJ1-1; no reliable D call. The CDR3 contains 13 residues. V lost 4 bases and J lost 0, with 9 bases in between. In germline, CDR1 is GTSNPN, CDR2 SVGIG (reference sequence). CDR3 DNA sequence: TGTGCCTGGACCTACCCAATGAACACTGAAGCTTTCTTT. Translating it yields CAWTYPMNTEAFF.

This chain uses TRBV7-8 with TRBJ1-3; 9 nucleotides line up with TRBD1. The germline gives CDR1 SGHVS, CDR2 FQNEAQ. This CDR3 is built from 15 residues. V shed 3 bases and J 4 bases; nucleotides not matched to a gene: 4. CDR3 loop: CASSLGQGFGNTIYF. As DNA, the CDR3 is TGTGCCAGCAGCTTGGGACAGGGCTTCGGAAACACCATATATTTT.

This chain links TRBV4-2 with TRBJ1-1, with a possible D match to TRBD1 (6 bases). V was pared by 1 base and J by 6 bases, with 24 bases between. The CDR3 is 18 residues long. From germline, CDR1 is LGHNA and CDR2 YNFKEQ. In nucleotides, the CDR3 is TGTGCCAGCAGCCAAGGACCTCTCTTGACTGGGACACGGGCTGAAGCTTTCTTT. It is translated as CASSQGPLLTGTRAEAFF.

This chain links TRBV29-1 with TRBJ1-2, with no clear D. Germline assignment: CDR1 SQVTM and CDR2 ANQGSEA. The CDR3 consists of 13 residues. Trimming left V 2 bases short and J 2 bases short, with 9 bases between. CDR3 residues: CSVESVYNYGYTF. The CDR3 region has the DNA TGCAGCGTTGAATCGGTCTACAACTATGGCTACACCTTC.

The chain employs TRBV2 and TRBJ1-1; tentatively, D is TRBD1 (5 bases). The CDR3 runs to 12 residues. From germline, CDR1 is SNHLY and CDR2 FYNNEI. Trimming cost V 6 bases and J 3 bases, with 8 bases left between them. The CDR3 sequence: CASRGEYTEAFF. The CDR3 DNA reads TGTGCCAGCAGGGGGGAATACACTGAAGCTTTCTTT.